The rows below give T cell receptor beta chains drawn from one sample of a study of OX40 agonist ivuxolimab in advanced cancers. Some clones are missing from TCRdb's copy, which holds only in-frame ones; the method was immunoSEQ multiplex PCR. The data contain some 19,000 clones, 75% to 90% of them singletons. This material consisted of CD4+ or CD8+ T cells sorted from blood, taken in a trial of the OX40 agonist ivuxolimab. The receptors come from an adult with an advanced solid tumor such as melanoma, head and neck, liver or kidney cancer. The CDR3 runs from the conserved cysteine through the conserved F or W. The D gene is left open where the match is weak. Not all rows give a size; the values are once, few, many and, for expanded clones, a class.

CDR3 protein | CDR3 DNA | J gene | V gene | clone size | CDR3 length | D gene
CASSLGQGVNQPQHF | TGTGCCAGCAGTTTAGGGCAGGGGGTCAATCAGCCCCAGCATTTT | TRBJ1-5 | TRBV28 | NA | 15 | TRBD1
CASSFPPRVPGETQYF | TGTGCCAGCAGCTTTCCGCCCAGGGTTCCAGGAGAGACCCAGTACTTC | TRBJ2-5 | TRBV7-9 | NA | 16 | NA
CASSEYRAGNQPQHF | TGTGCCAGCAGTGAATACAGGGCGGGCAATCAGCCCCAGCATTTT | TRBJ1-5 | TRBV2 | NA | 15 | NA
CASSLAFGLTYNEQFF | TGTGCCAGCAGCTTAGCGTTTGGACTAACCTACAATGAGCAGTTCTTC | TRBJ2-1 | TRBV7-9 | NA | 16 | NA
CASSAKPGQSTEAFF | TGTGCCAGCAGCGCCAAACCGGGACAGAGCACTGAAGCTTTCTTT | TRBJ1-1 | TRBV13 | once | 15 | TRBD1
CASSIGQGNEQFF | TGCGCCAGCAGCATCGGACAGGGCAATGAGCAGTTCTTC | TRBJ2-1 | TRBV4-3 | NA | 13 | TRBD1
CASSHYRETYSYEQFF | TGCGCCAGCAGCCACTATCGTGAAACATATTCGTATGAGCAGTTCTTC | TRBJ2-1 | TRBV4-3 | NA | 16 | NA
CASSQDSSGSTDTQYF | TGTGCCAGCAGCCAAGATAGTAGCGGTAGCACAGATACGCAGTATTTT | TRBJ2-3 | TRBV4-2 | NA | 16 | NA
CASSYGRGRAGTEAFF | TGTGCCAGCAGTTACGGGAGGGGGCGAGCGGGCACTGAAGCTTTCTTT | TRBJ1-1 | TRBV6-6 | NA | 16 | TRBD1
CASSLTGSEQYF | TGTGCCAGCAGCTTAACAGGTTCCGAGCAGTACTTC | TRBJ2-7 | TRBV11-2 | NA | 12 | NA
CASSQDRGAPYEQYF | TGCGCCAGCAGCCAAGATCGGGGCGCGCCCTACGAGCAGTACTTC | TRBJ2-7 | TRBV4-3 | NA | 15 | NA
CAWSSGSHYEQYF | TGTGCCTGGAGTAGCGGGAGTCACTACGAGCAGTACTTC | TRBJ2-7 | TRBV30 | NA | 13 | TRBD2
CASSNGGDYEQYF | TGTGCCAGCAGCAACGGCGGGGACTACGAGCAGTACTTC | TRBJ2-7 | TRBV6-6 | NA | 13 | NA
CATSRDSEGQRF | TGTGCCACCAGCAGAGATAGTGAAGGACAGAGATTC | TRBJ1-2 | TRBV15 | NA | 12 | NA
CASSSSSETQYF | TGTGCCAGCAGTTCTAGCTCGGAGACCCAGTACTTC | TRBJ2-5 | TRBV6-5 | NA | 12 | NA
CASSQTGGGNTGELFF | TGTGCCAGCAGCCAAACGGGAGGTGGGAACACCGGGGAGCTGTTTTTT | TRBJ2-2 | TRBV11-2 | NA | 16 | TRBD2
CSAKEQYEQFF | TGCAGTGCAAAAGAACAATATGAGCAGTTCTTC | TRBJ2-1 | TRBV20-1 | NA | 11 | NA
CASNPGVYGYTF | TGTGCCAGCAATCCGGGGGTCTATGGCTACACCTTC | TRBJ1-2 | TRBV2 | once | 12 | NA
CASSPGDDYTQYF | TGTGCCAGCAGCCCCGGGGACGATTATACGCAGTATTTT | TRBJ2-3 | TRBV7-6 | once | 13 | NA
CSVEDELVLNEQFF | TGCAGCGTTGAAGATGAATTGGTTTTAAATGAGCAGTTCTTC | TRBJ2-1 | TRBV29-1 | NA | 14 | NA
CASSLASFFGYTF | TGTGCCAGCAGTTTAGCCTCCTTCTTTGGCTACACCTTC | TRBJ1-2 | TRBV28 | NA | 13 | NA
CASSLAREAFF | TGTGCCAGCAGCTTAGCGAGGGAAGCTTTCTTT | TRBJ1-1 | TRBV7-9 | NA | 11 | NA
CASSGQTRGQGEKLFF | TGTGCCAGCAGCGGACAAACCAGGGGGCAAGGTGAAAAACTGTTTTTT | TRBJ1-4 | TRBV7-2 | NA | 16 | TRBD1
CASSYGGTGNTIYF | TGTGCCAGCAGTTACGGGGGCACTGGAAACACCATATATTTT | TRBJ1-3 | TRBV6-5 | NA | 14 | NA
CAIMIEGPEDTQYF | TGTGCCATCATGATCGAGGGGCCTGAAGATACGCAGTATTTT | TRBJ2-3 | TRBV10-3 | NA | 14 | NA
CAWSLGAGRSGYTF | TGTGCCTGGAGTTTGGGCGCAGGGAGGTCTGGCTACACCTTC | TRBJ1-2 | TRBV30 | once | 14 | NA
CASTNGRSNEQFF | TGTGCCAGCACCAACGGGAGAAGTAATGAGCAGTTCTTC | TRBJ2-1 | TRBV28 | NA | 13 | NA
CASSLSGSSYEQYF | TGTGCCAGCAGCTTAAGCGGGAGCTCCTACGAGCAGTACTTC | TRBJ2-7 | TRBV5-4 | NA | 14 | TRBD2
CASSLLGGADYGYTF | TGTGCCAGCAGCTTACTGGGGGGCGCTGACTATGGCTACACCTTC | TRBJ1-2 | TRBV7-3 | NA | 15 | NA